This T cell receptor beta chain was obtained from a study of T cells in localized non-small cell lung cancer. Study-level points and caveats: Appearances in adjacent lung were noted for a median roughly 50 of the top 100 tumor clones. Higher blood T cell density went with longer overall survival. There was higher T cell clonality in uninvolved adjacent lung than in tumor, and it was highest there. Multi-region tumor sequencing was not done, so intratumor heterogeneity could not be excluded.

With respect to this clone: Its antigen is currently unknown.

Germline V lookup: CDR1 MNHEY, CDR2 SMNVEV (reference sequence). The length of the CDR3 is 14 residues. Trimming took 10 bases from V and 1 from J, leaving 16 bases between them. The protocol was immunoSEQ multiplex PCR, while the TCRdb copy is restricted to in-frame clones and leaves out a portion. The sample includes some 15,000 clones, almost 85% of them seen just once. The TCR was taken from a male donor at least 60 years old with stage I lung adenocarcinoma. V usage is TRBV27 and J usage is TRBJ1-2; no reliable D call. Sample: peripheral blood, taken before any cancer treatment. CDR3 amino acids: CATREVTRNYGYTF. The CDR3 region has the DNA TGTGCCACCCGGGAGGTAACCCGTAACTATGGCTACACCTTC.